This TCR beta chain was found in a study of cytomegalovirus exposure and HLA in healthy donors. General study findings and limits: Rare TCR sequences dominated, though some public TCRs recurred in many donors. Later analysis identified several of the most significant clusters that appeared linked to common viral pathogens.

In the PCR, 60 Vbeta and 13 Jbeta primers were used. Sequencing was performed with immunoSEQ multiplex PCR; in TCRdb, only in-frame clones are kept and a portion is missing. The sample has some 110,000 clones; about 80% are singletons. As for this clone: What it recognizes is unknown.

The V end lost 3 bases, the J end lost 8 bases, and 18 bases lay between the germline ends. The germline V gene has CDR1 SGHRS and CDR2 YFSETQ. The CDR3 runs 15 residues. This rearrangement joins TRBV5-1 to TRBJ1-3; D uncertain. The material sequenced was PBMCs. The clonotype originates from a man aged 50-60 years in good health and CMV-seropositive. Here the CDR3 reads CASSSDGEVIDTIYF. The CDR3 coding sequence is TGCGCCAGCAGCTCCGACGGGGAGGTGATAGACACCATATATTTT. The entire variable domain, with the rest obtained from reference TRBV5-1 and TRBJ1-3, is as follows: KAGVTQTPRYLIKTRGQQVTLSCSPISGHRSVSWYQQTPGQGLQFLFEYFSETQRNKGNFPGRFSGRQFSNSRSEMNVSTLELGDSALYLCASSSDGEVIDTIYFGEGSWLTVV.